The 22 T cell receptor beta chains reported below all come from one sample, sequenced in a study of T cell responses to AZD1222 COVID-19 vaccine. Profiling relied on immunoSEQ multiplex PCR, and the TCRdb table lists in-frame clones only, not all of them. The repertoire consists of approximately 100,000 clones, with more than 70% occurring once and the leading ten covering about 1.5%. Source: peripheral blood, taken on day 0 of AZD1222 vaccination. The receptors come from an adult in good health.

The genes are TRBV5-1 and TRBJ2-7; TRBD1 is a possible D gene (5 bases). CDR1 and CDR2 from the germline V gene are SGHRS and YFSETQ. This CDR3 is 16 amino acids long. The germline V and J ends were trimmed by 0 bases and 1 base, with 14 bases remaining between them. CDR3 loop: CASSLARQGSSYEQYF. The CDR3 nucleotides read TGCGCCAGCAGCTTGGCCCGTCAGGGATCATCCTACGAGCAGTACTTC. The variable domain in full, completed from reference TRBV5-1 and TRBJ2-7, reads KAGVTQTPRYLIKTRGQQVTLSCSPISGHRSVSWYQQTPGQGLQFLFEYFSETQRNKGNFPGRFSGRQFSNSRSEMNVSTLELGDSALYLCASSLARQGSSYEQYFGPGTRLTVT.

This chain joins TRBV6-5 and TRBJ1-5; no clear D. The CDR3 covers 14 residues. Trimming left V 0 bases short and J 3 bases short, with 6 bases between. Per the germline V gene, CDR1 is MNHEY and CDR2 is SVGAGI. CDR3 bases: TGTGCCAGCAGTTACTCAGGGTTCAATCAGCCCCAGCATTTT. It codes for CASSYSGFNQPQHF.

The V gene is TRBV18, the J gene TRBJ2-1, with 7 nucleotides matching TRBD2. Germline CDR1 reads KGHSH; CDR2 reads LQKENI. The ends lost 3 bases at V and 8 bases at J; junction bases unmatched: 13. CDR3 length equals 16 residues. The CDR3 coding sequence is TGTGCCAGCTCACCGCCGGGACTATCCTTTAATGATGAGCAGTTCTTC. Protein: CASSPPGLSFNDEQFF.

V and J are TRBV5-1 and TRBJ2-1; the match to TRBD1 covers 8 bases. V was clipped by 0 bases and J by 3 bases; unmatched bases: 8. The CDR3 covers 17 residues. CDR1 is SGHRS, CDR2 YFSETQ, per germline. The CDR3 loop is CASSLEGQGALYNEQFF. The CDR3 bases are TGCGCCAGCAGCTTGGAGGGTCAGGGGGCCCTCTACAATGAGCAGTTCTTC.

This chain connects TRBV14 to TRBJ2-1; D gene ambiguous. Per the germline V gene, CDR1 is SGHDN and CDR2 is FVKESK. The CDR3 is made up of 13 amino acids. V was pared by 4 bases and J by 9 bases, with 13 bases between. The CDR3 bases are TGTGCCAGCAGCCCCTCCAGCGTCAGTGAGCAGTTCTTC. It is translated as CASSPSSVSEQFF.

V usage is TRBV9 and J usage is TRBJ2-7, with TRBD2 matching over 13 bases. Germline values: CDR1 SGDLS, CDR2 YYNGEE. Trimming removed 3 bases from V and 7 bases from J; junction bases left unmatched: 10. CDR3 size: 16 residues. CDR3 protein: CASSGGRTSGRGEQYF. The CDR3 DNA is TGTGCCAGCAGCGGGGGCAGGACTAGCGGGAGAGGTGAGCAGTACTTC.

The chain's CDR3 is CASSGTGSNVLTF. DNA of the CDR3: TGCGCCAGCAGCGGGACAGGGTCCAACGTCCTGACTTTC. The V and J genes are TRBV5-1 and TRBJ2-6; 9 bases are a match to TRBD1. This CDR3 comprises 13 residues. The ends lost 4 bases at V and 8 bases at J; junction bases unmatched: 1. Germline V lookup: CDR1 SGHRS, CDR2 YFSETQ.

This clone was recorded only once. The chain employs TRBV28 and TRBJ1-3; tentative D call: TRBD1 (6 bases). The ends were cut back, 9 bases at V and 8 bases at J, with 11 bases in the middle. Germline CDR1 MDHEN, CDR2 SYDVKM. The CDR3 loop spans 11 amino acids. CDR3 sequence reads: CASQGLDTIYF. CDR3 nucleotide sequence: TGTGCCAGTCAGGGGCTAGACACCATATATTTT.

The CDR3 here is CASSLGTYRAGENITGELFF. In DNA form, the CDR3 reads TGTGCCAGCAGCTTAGGAACCTACCGAGCGGGAGAGAATATTACCGGGGAGCTGTTTTTT. The chain recombines TRBV7-3 with TRBJ2-2, with 8 bases lining up with TRBD2. The CDR3 consists of 20 residues. J gave up 5 bases and V 2 bases, and 19 bases lay outside the gene matches. Germline assignment: CDR1 SGHTA and CDR2 FQGTGA.

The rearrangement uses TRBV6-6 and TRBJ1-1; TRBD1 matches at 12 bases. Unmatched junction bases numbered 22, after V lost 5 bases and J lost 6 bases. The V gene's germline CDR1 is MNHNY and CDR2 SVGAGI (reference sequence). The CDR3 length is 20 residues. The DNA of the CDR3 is TGTGCCAGCAGTCCTAAACCCGGGACAGGGGGCTCCGCGAGGGCTGCTGAAGCTTTCTTT. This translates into CASSPKPGTGGSARAAEAFF.

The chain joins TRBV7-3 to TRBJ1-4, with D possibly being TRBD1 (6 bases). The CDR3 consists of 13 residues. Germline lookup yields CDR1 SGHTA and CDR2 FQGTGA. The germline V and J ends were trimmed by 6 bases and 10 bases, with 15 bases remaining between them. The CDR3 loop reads CASSALGGSKLFF. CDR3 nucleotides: TGTGCCAGCAGTGCACTTGGGGGCTCAAAACTGTTTTTT.

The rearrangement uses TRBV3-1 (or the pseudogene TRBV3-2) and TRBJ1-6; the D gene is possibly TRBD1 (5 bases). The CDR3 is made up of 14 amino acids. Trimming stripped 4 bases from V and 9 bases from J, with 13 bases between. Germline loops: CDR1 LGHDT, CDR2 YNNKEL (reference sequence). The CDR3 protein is CASSPQGGGSPLHF. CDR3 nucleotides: TGTGCCAGCAGCCCTCAGGGAGGAGGTTCACCCCTCCACTTT.

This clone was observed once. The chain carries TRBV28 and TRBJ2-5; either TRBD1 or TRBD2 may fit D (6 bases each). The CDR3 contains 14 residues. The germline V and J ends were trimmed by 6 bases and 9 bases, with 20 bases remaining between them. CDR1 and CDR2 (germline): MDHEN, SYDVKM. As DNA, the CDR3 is TGTGCCAGCAGCCCGGCGGGGACCTCAGGGGCCCAGTACTTC. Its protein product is CASSPAGTSGAQYF.

In DNA, the CDR3 is TGTGCCTGGAGTTCTTGGACAGTGGGAGATGAAAAACTGTTTTTT. As protein: CAWSSWTVGDEKLFF. V is TRBV30 and J is TRBJ1-4; weak D call: TRBD1 (6 bases). The ends were cut back, 2 bases at V and 6 bases at J, with 16 bases in the middle. The germline V gene has CDR1 GTSNPN and CDR2 SVGIG (reference sequence). The CDR3 has 15 amino acids.

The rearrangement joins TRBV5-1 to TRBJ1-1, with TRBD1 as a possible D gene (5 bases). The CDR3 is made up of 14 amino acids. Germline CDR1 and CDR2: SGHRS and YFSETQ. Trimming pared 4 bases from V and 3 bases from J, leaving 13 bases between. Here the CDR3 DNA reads TGCGCCAGCAGCCCTAACCCCAGGGACACTGAAGCTTTCTTT. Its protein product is CASSPNPRDTEAFF.

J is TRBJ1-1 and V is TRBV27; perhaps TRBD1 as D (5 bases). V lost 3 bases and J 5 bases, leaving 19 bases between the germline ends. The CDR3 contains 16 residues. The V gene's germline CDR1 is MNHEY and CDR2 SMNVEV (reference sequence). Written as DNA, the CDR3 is TGTGCCAGCAGTTTGGCGACGGTGCGGGGGGAGACTGAAGCTTTCTTT. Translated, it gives CASSLATVRGETEAFF.

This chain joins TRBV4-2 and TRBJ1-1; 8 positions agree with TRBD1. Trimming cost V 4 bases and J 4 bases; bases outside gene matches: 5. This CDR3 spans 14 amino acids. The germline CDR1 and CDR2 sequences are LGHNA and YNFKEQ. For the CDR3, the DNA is TGTGCCAGCAGCCGAAACAGGGGGAGCACTGAAGCTTTCTTT. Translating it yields CASSRNRGSTEAFF.

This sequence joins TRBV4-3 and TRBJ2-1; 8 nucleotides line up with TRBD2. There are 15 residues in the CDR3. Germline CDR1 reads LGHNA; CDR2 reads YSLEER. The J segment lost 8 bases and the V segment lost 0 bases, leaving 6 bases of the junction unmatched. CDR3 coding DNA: TGCGCCAGCAGCCAAGAAGCGCTAGCGGGCGATGAGCAGTTCTTC. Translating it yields CASSQEALAGDEQFF.

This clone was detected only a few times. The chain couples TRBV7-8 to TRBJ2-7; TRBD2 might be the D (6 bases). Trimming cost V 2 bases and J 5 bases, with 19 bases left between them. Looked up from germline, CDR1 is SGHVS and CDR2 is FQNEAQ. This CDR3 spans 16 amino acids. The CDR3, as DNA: TGTGCCAGCAGCTTACCTAGGAGGGTAATGCGCCACGAGCAGTACTTC. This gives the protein CASSLPRRVMRHEQYF.

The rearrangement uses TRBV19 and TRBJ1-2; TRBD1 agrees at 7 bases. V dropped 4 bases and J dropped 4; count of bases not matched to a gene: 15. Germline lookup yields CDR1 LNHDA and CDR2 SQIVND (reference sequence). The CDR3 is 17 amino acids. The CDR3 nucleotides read TGTGCCAGTAGTAGGGCATCCAGGGGGGCTTCCCCCTATGGCTACACCTTC. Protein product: CASSRASRGASPYGYTF.

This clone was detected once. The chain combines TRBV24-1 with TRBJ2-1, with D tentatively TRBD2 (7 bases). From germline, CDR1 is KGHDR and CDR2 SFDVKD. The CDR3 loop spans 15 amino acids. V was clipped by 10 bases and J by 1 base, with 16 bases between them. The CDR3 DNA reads TGTGCCACAGGGGGTGCGGGAGATTCCTACAATGAGCAGTTCTTC. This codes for CATGGAGDSYNEQFF.

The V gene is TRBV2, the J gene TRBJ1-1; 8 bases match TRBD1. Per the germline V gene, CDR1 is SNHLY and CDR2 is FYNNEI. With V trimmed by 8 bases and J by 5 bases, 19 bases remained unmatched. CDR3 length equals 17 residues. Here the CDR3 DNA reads TGTGCCAGCGAACGGGCAGGGGGCGTCTCCGGCAGAACTGAAGCTTTCTTT. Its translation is CASERAGGVSGRTEAFF.